Shown below are 22 T cell receptor beta chains from a single sample sequenced in a study of blood T cell repertoires in COVID-19. TCRdb keeps only in-frame clones here, not all; method: immunoSEQ multiplex PCR. Of some 70,000 clones in the sample, 70% to 90% were seen once. Specimen: peripheral blood. The source of these receptors is a man aged 45 to 65 with active COVID-19.

V gene TRBV2 combines with J gene TRBJ1-1, with unresolved D. The CDR3 loop spans 13 amino acids. In germline, CDR1 is SNHLY, CDR2 FYNNEI. V was pared by 4 bases and J by 2 bases, with 8 bases between. CDR3 in DNA: TGTGCCAGCAGTGTCCTCGGTAACACTGAAGCTTTCTTT. It codes for CASSVLGNTEAFF. Combining the CDR3 with reference TRBV2 and TRBJ1-1 gives the whole variable domain EPEVTQTPSHQVTQMGQEVILRCVPISNHLYFYWYRQILGQKVEFLVSFYNNEISEKSEIFDDQFSVERPDGSNFTLKIRSTKLEDSAMYFCASSVLGNTEAFFGQGTRLTVV.

This chain connects TRBV5-4 to TRBJ2-5, with 7 bases that match TRBD2. Germline assignment: CDR1 SGHNT and CDR2 YYREEE (reference sequence). With V trimmed by 2 bases and J by 1 base, 5 bases remained unmatched. CDR3 size: 15 residues. CDR3 amino acids: CASSLPGGGQETQYF. The CDR3 nucleotides are TGTGCCAGCAGCTTACCAGGCGGGGGCCAAGAGACCCAGTACTTC.

This clone was seen only once. This same CDR3 is encoded by further DNA sequences in the sample. The V call is TRBV3-1 (or the pseudogene TRBV3-2), the J call TRBJ1-1, with TRBD1 as a possible D gene (5 bases). V lost 9 bases, J lost 5 bases, and 10 bases lay in between. The CDR3 has 11 amino acids. Germline CDR1 LGHDT, CDR2 YNNKEL (reference sequence). CDR3 DNA: TGTGCCAGTCGGGGGGGAACTGAAGCTTTCTTT. Amino acid sequence: CASRGGTEAFF.

The chain couples TRBV19 to TRBJ2-3; 11 bases are shared with TRBD2. The CDR3 sequence is 16 residues long. Germline loops: CDR1 LNHDA, CDR2 SQIVND (reference sequence). With 7 bases clipped from V and 3 bases from J, the junction kept 9 bases outside the gene matches. DNA for the CDR3: TGTGCCAGTAAAAGCCTTAGCGGGAGGGGAACAGATACGCAGTATTTT. Its protein is CASKSLSGRGTDTQYF.

This chain joins TRBV4-2 and TRBJ1-2; possible D gene TRBD1, 6 bases. V lost 0 bases to trimming and J lost 1 base, with 9 bases between them. This CDR3 spans 15 amino acids. CDR1 and CDR2 from the germline V gene are LGHNA and YNFKEQ. CDR3 loop: CASSQDWTVNYGYTF. The CDR3 DNA reads TGTGCCAGCAGCCAAGATTGGACAGTTAACTATGGCTACACCTTC.

V is TRBV19 and J is TRBJ1-2; no clear D gene. The CDR3 is made up of 15 amino acids. V lost 3 bases, J lost 8 bases, and 19 bases lay in between. The V gene's germline CDR1 is LNHDA and CDR2 SQIVND (reference sequence). The CDR3 region is CASSIPRRWERGYTF. The CDR3 bases are TGTGCCAGTAGTATCCCGAGACGGTGGGAGAGAGGCTACACCTTC.

V is TRBV4-1 and J is TRBJ2-7; 7 bases are a match to TRBD1. This CDR3 is 15 amino acids long. Germline CDR1 and CDR2: MGHRA and YSYEKL. The V gene end was trimmed by 0 bases and the J gene end by 3 bases; junction bases not matched to a gene: 5. Here the CDR3 DNA reads TGCGCCAGCAGCCAAGAATGGCAGGGGGTCTACGAGCAGTACTTC. It codes for CASSQEWQGVYEQYF.

J is TRBJ1-2 and V is TRBV4-1; D remains unclear. Trimming shortened V by 1 base and J by 8 bases, and 14 bases separated the two germline ends. Germline lookup yields CDR1 MGHRA and CDR2 YSYEKL. The CDR3 spans 14 residues. In DNA form, the CDR3 reads TGCGCCAGCAGCCAAGGCGGAGCGTATCTCGGCTACACCTTC. Its protein product is CASSQGGAYLGYTF.

The chain joins TRBV6-5 to TRBJ2-7; TRBD2 aligns across 7 bases. Germline lookup yields CDR1 MNHEY and CDR2 SVGAGI. The CDR3 extends over 14 amino acids. Trimming at V came to 8 bases and at J to 3 bases, leaving 10 bases not matched to a gene. CDR3 sequence reads: CASREADGIYEQYF. CDR3 sequence (DNA): TGTGCCAGCCGGGAGGCGGACGGAATCTACGAGCAGTACTTC.

The CDR3 DNA reads TGTGCCAGCAGCTTGGTTACAGGGGATCAGCCCCAGCATTTT. This codes for CASSLVTGDQPQHF. The chain joins TRBV5-5 to TRBJ1-5; 7 nucleotides match TRBD1. The V and J ends lost 0 bases and 5 bases, in that order; junction bases with no gene match: 2. Germline V gene data show CDR1 as SGHKS and CDR2 as YYEKEE (reference sequence). This CDR3 contains 14 residues.

Regarding this clone: The junction departs from germline at one end; a sequencing error may be responsible. The CDR3 reads CASSEWDRGSSEQYF. In nucleotides, the CDR3 is TGTGCCAGCAGTGAGTGGGACAGGGGTTCCTCCGAGCAGTACTTC. The V call is TRBV2, the J call TRBJ2-7; 10 bases align to TRBD1. Germline loops: CDR1 SNHLY, CDR2 FYNNEI. The CDR3 is made up of 15 amino acids.

In its sample, this clone was seen once. The genes are TRBV7-2 and TRBJ1-1, with 7 nucleotides matching TRBD1. Trimming removed 3 bases from V and 1 base from J; junction bases left unmatched: 2. The germline V gene has CDR1 SGHTA and CDR2 FQGNSA. CDR3 length: 14 amino acids. CDR3 amino acids: CASSFQGGNTEAFF. CDR3 sequence (DNA): TGTGCCAGCAGCTTTCAGGGGGGGAACACTGAAGCTTTCTTT.

The V call is TRBV15, the J call TRBJ1-1; no firm D call. Germline-derived CDR1 and CDR2 are LNHNV and YYDKDF (reference sequence). This CDR3 has 14 residues. V dropped 0 bases and J dropped 0 bases, with 5 bases sitting between them. CDR3 protein: CATSRDAVNTEAFF. CDR3 DNA: TGTGCCACCAGCAGAGACGCGGTGAACACTGAAGCTTTCTTT.

The chain joins TRBV6-5 to TRBJ2-1, with D tentatively TRBD2 (5 bases). The CDR3 consists of 13 residues. The V end lost 6 bases, the J end lost 6 bases, and 12 bases lay between the germline ends. Germline CDR1 is MNHEY and CDR2 is SVGAGI. The CDR3: CASREDFINEQFF. CDR3 DNA: TGTGCCAGCAGGGAGGACTTCATCAATGAGCAGTTCTTC.

The chain uses TRBV6-5 and TRBJ2-7; a weak D match, TRBD1 (5 bases). CDR3 length equals 14 residues. The V and J ends lost 6 bases and 2 bases respectively, with 14 bases between them. Germline V lookup: CDR1 MNHEY, CDR2 SVGAGI. The CDR3 protein is CASSDFPTAYEQYV. CDR3 coding DNA: TGTGCCAGCAGCGACTTCCCGACAGCCTACGAGCAGTACGTC.

This sequence joins TRBV11-2 and TRBJ2-3; no clear D gene. V gave up 0 bases and J gave up 7 bases, with 14 bases separating them. CDR1 and CDR2 from the germline V gene are SGHAT and FQNNGV. The CDR3 length is 15 residues. The chain's CDR3 is CASSLDPVALNTQYF. The CDR3 DNA is TGTGCCAGCAGCTTAGATCCGGTCGCCCTAAATACGCAGTATTTT.

This chain connects TRBV4-1 to TRBJ2-1; possibly TRBD1 for D (6 bases). This CDR3 spans 16 amino acids. Germline CDR1 reads MGHRA; CDR2 reads YSYEKL. Trimming removed 4 bases from V and 5 bases from J, with 18 bases in between. CDR3 sequence: CASSPLPGDTHNEQFF. The CDR3 nucleotides read TGCGCCAGCAGCCCACTTCCAGGGGACACCCACAATGAGCAGTTCTTC.

V is TRBV4-1 and J is TRBJ2-1; 9 bases map to TRBD2. V lost 0 bases to trimming and J lost 8 bases; unmatched junction nucleotides: 8. The CDR3 sequence is 16 residues long. CDR1 is MGHRA, CDR2 YSYEKL, per germline. In DNA form, the CDR3 reads TGCGCCAGCAGCCAAGATTGGCGGGGGGGCCGGGATGAGCAGTTCTTC. It translates to CASSQDWRGGRDEQFF.

The rearrangement joins TRBV7-9 to TRBJ2-1, with 8 bases aligning to TRBD2. Germline trimming cut 5 bases from V and 1 base from J; bases unmatched to any gene: 7. Germline V CDR1 and CDR2: SEHNR, FQNEAQ (reference sequence). There are 16 residues in the CDR3. CDR3: CASSPPAGVSYNEQFF. The CDR3 DNA reads TGTGCCAGCAGCCCACCAGCGGGAGTGTCCTACAATGAGCAGTTCTTC.

The chain combines TRBV30 with TRBJ1-5, with D unclear. This CDR3 comprises 13 residues. Trimming took 6 bases from V and 1 from J, leaving 10 bases between them. The germline gives CDR1 GTSNPN, CDR2 SVGIG (reference sequence). The CDR3 DNA sequence: TGTGCCTGTGCCGGGAAAAGCAATCAGCCCCAGCATTTT. It yields the protein CACAGKSNQPQHF.

The chain employs TRBV14 and TRBJ2-3; 14 positions agree with TRBD2. The CDR3 is 18 residues long. Per the germline V gene, CDR1 is SGHDN and CDR2 is FVKESK. V shed 4 bases, J shed 5 bases, and the junction held 11 bases outside the gene matches. The CDR3 DNA is TGTGCCAGCAGCCTCGGACTAGCGGGGGGTCCAGGTCAAGATACGCAGTATTTT. This encodes CASSLGLAGGPGQDTQYF.

V and J are TRBV18 and TRBJ1-5; tentatively, D is TRBD1 (5 bases). The CDR3 spans 13 residues. The V gene lost 6 bases and the J gene lost 6 bases, with 12 bases spanning the gap. Germline V CDR1 and CDR2: KGHSH, LQKENI. In DNA form, the CDR3 reads TGTGCCAGCTCGCCCCAGGGTCTTCAGCCCCAGCATTTT. Protein product: CASSPQGLQPQHF.